This T cell receptor (beta chain) originates from a study of cytomegalovirus exposure and HLA in healthy donors. The PCR was carried out with 60 Vbeta primers and 13 Jbeta primers. TCRdb keeps only in-frame clones here, not all; method: immunoSEQ multiplex PCR. The sample has 150,000 to 200,000 clones. Germline loops: CDR1 KGHSH, CDR2 LQKENI. The CDR3 runs 15 residues. Deletions cut 3 bases from V and 0 bases from J, with 9 bases between. The TCR originated in a woman aged 60 to 75 in good health and CMV-seronegative. The V call is TRBV18, the J call TRBJ1-3; D is perhaps TRBD1 (6 bases). The sequenced sample was PBMCs. As DNA, the CDR3 is TGTGCCAGCTCACCCGGACAGTCCTCTGGAAACACCATATATTTT. Its translation is CASSPGQSSGNTIYF.